Sequencing of this TCR beta chain was carried out in a study of PD-1 blockade in classical Hodgkin lymphoma. Each of the patients experienced relapse following autologous stem cell transplantation, and their brentuximab vedotin exposure differed. Complete response, partial response or progressive disease was recorded as best response. CDR3 length: 13 amino acids. Germline-derived CDR1 and CDR2 are MDHEN and SYDVKM. Trimming left V 6 bases short and J 0 bases short, with 6 bases between. Whole-study findings and limits: CD4+ TCR diversity, unlike CD8+, rose significantly by C4D1. Newly diagnosed patients and complete responders had comparable diversity at baseline.

TCRdb's copy holds only in-frame clones and misses some; the assay was immunoSEQ multiplex PCR. The sample carries about 110,000 clones, nearly 90% recorded once. A remark on this clone: Antigen unknown.

The sequences come from peripheral blood mononuclear cells (PBMCs), collected before the second cycle of nivolumab. The chain is built from TRBV28 and TRBJ2-1; unclear D gene. The receptor comes from a human donor with classical Hodgkin lymphoma. The CDR3 is CASRLSSYNEQFF. For the CDR3, the DNA is TGTGCCAGCAGACTGAGCTCCTACAATGAGCAGTTCTTC.